Reported below is one T cell receptor (beta chain). Its antigen is not known. The sample has other DNA sequences that encode this CDR3 too. The entry originates in a study of beta chain features in type 1 diabetes. The whole isolated RNA underwent reverse transcription, so sequencing captured expressed TCRB transcripts. Clones were sequenced by immunoSEQ multiplex PCR, and TCRdb holds only the in-frame ones, with some missing. Here the sample spans around 58,000 clones, about 61% being singletons. Trimming cost V 4 bases and J 2 bases; bases outside gene matches: 3. Per the germline V gene, CDR1 is SGHRS and CDR2 is YFSETQ. The CDR3 runs 14 residues. Broader study findings: Significant though moderate, a shortening of TCRB CDR3s appeared in all four CD4+ subsets of Type 1 diabetes patients.

The source of this sequence is a woman aged 18-29 years in good health. The sample comprised Tregs from blood. The V gene is TRBV5-1, the J gene TRBJ1-2, with 9 bases matching TRBD1. For the CDR3, the DNA is TGCGCCAGCAGCACGGGACAGGGCAACTATGGCTACACCTTC. It yields the protein CASSTGQGNYGYTF. Based on the CDR3 plus reference TRBV5-1 and TRBJ1-2, the full variable domain is KAGVTQTPRYLIKTRGQQVTLSCSPISGHRSVSWYQQTPGQGLQFLFEYFSETQRNKGNFPGRFSGRQFSNSRSEMNVSTLELGDSALYLCASSTGQGNYGYTFGSGTRLTVV.